The 15 T cell receptor beta chains given below trace back to one sample, sequenced in a study of shared clonotypes between healthy human individuals. Naive CD8 isolation took CD45RO-negative cells positively selected for CCR7 and excluded terminally differentiated effector memory CD45RA+ cells. The data were produced by immunoSEQ multiplex PCR, yet TCRdb's version contains in-frame clones alone and is incomplete. The sample includes some 740,000 clones, approximately 92% seen only once; the top ten take more than 20%. The material sequenced was naive CD8+ T cells sorted from blood. These receptors came from a man between 25 and 39 years old in good health.

The CDR3 sequence is CSVTGATSGNEQFF. The CDR3 DNA sequence: TGCAGCGTTACGGGAGCGACCAGTGGGAATGAGCAGTTCTTC. The chain couples TRBV29-1 to TRBJ2-1; weak D call: TRBD2 (6 bases). V was cut by 5 bases and J by 7 bases, with 18 bases left in between. CDR1 and CDR2 from the germline V gene are SQVTM and ANQGSEA. The CDR3 is 14 residues long.

This clone was recorded only once. The V and J genes are TRBV12-2 and TRBJ2-1; no DNA check was done on the table's D call, TRBD2. TRBV12-2 is deemed a pseudogene. The CDR3 is 15 residues long. The CDR3 sequence is CASRLLEHYYNEQFF. The CDR3 DNA sequence: TGTGCAAGTCGCTTACTCGAACACTACTACAATGAGCAGTTCTTC.

This rearrangement joins TRBV4-3 to TRBJ1-3; TRBD1 is a possible D gene (5 bases). CDR1 is LGHNA and CDR2 is YSLEER in the germline V gene. The CDR3 is 15 residues long. V was clipped by 2 bases and J by 4 bases, with 12 bases between them. DNA for the CDR3: TGCGCCAGCAGCCAAAATCAGGGTCCGGGAAACACCATATATTTT. This gives the protein CASSQNQGPGNTIYF.

The chain links TRBV6-5 to TRBJ2-4; D remains ambiguous. The germline CDR1 and CDR2 sequences are MNHEY and SVGAGI. The length of the CDR3 is 13 residues. V lost 5 bases and J lost 12, with 17 bases in between. This CDR3 reads CASSPASGLTQYF. The CDR3 DNA reads as TGTGCCAGCAGTCCGGCTAGTGGGCTTACTCAGTACTTC.

The chain is built from TRBV11-2 and TRBJ2-3; D call uncertain. Germline lookup yields CDR1 SGHAT and CDR2 FQNNGV. There are 16 residues in the CDR3. V was shortened by 5 bases and J by 7 bases, with 22 bases between the two germline ends. The CDR3 DNA is TGTGCCAGCAGCCCCGGGTATGACATCATTGGACATACGCAGTATTTT. This sequence encodes CASSPGYDIIGHTQYF. The whole variable domain, remainder taken from reference TRBV11-2 and TRBJ2-3, is EAGVAQSPRYKIIEKRQSVAFWCNPISGHATLYWYQQILGQGPKLLIQFQNNGVVDDSQLPKDRFSAERLKGVDSTLKIQPAKLEDSAVYLCASSPGYDIIGHTQYFGPGTRLTVL.

The chain couples TRBV9 to TRBJ2-2; TRBD2 matches 9 bases. Germline lookup yields CDR1 SGDLS and CDR2 YYNGEE. The CDR3 covers 16 residues. J was trimmed by 8 bases and V by 0 bases; bases with no gene match: 8. The CDR3 DNA is TGTGCCAGCAGCGTAGCGTCTAGCGGGACACGGGGGGAGCTGTTTTTT. It translates to CASSVASSGTRGELFF.

The chain recombines TRBV27 with TRBJ2-1, with no clear D. The germline gives CDR1 MNHEY, CDR2 SMNVEV (reference sequence). CDR3 size: 15 residues. Trimming left V 3 bases short and J 6 bases short, with 15 bases between. The CDR3 DNA reads TGTGCCAGCAGTTTCGTACTCCCTCACCCCAATGAGCAGTTCTTC. This gives the protein CASSFVLPHPNEQFF.

The rearrangement links TRBV5-5 to TRBJ1-1; 11 bases map to TRBD1. The CDR3 spans 14 residues. Germline V gene lookup returns CDR1 SGHKS and CDR2 YYEKEE (reference sequence). With 3 bases clipped from V and 4 bases from J, the junction kept 2 bases outside the gene matches. The CDR3 reads CASSWDRGTTEAFF. CDR3 in DNA: TGTGCCAGCAGCTGGGACAGGGGGACCACTGAAGCTTTCTTT.

The chain combines TRBV29-1 with TRBJ1-1; D gene unclear. V lost 5 bases and J lost 3, with 13 bases in between. The CDR3 contains 13 residues. Germline V CDR1 and CDR2: SQVTM, ANQGSEA. CDR3 region: CSVIPGIHTEAFF. CDR3 bases: TGCAGCGTTATCCCCGGGATCCACACTGAAGCTTTCTTT.

The chain uses TRBV6-1 and TRBJ1-1; D gene uncertain. From germline, CDR1 is MNHNS and CDR2 SASEGT. With 6 bases removed from V and 2 bases from J, the gap between germline ends came to 4 bases. The CDR3 sequence is 11 residues long. CDR3 in DNA: TGTGCCAGCAGACACAACACTGAAGCTTTCTTT. Its protein product is CASRHNTEAFF.

The chain links TRBV14 to TRBJ2-5; D is uncertain. Germline loops: CDR1 SGHDN, CDR2 FVKESK. This CDR3 has 15 amino acids. The V gene lost 0 bases and the J gene lost 5 bases, with 13 bases spanning the gap. In DNA form, the CDR3 reads TGTGCCAGCAGCCAAGAACACTGGGTTCGGGAGACCCAGTACTTC. Translating it yields CASSQEHWVRETQYF.

This clone has only one observation. This chain connects TRBV6-1 to TRBJ1-1; D not certain. The CDR3 runs to 14 residues. Germline CDR1 MNHNS, CDR2 SASEGT. V was cut by 7 bases and J by 3 bases, with 15 bases left in between. CDR3 residues: CASTSNSRDTEAFF. The CDR3 DNA reads TGTGCCAGCACCTCCAATTCGAGGGACACTGAAGCTTTCTTT.

The V call is TRBV11-2, the J call TRBJ2-7; 12 positions match TRBD2. The germline gives CDR1 SGHAT, CDR2 FQNNGV. V lost 5 bases to trimming and J lost 2 bases; unmatched junction nucleotides: 13. The length of the CDR3 is 18 residues. Written as DNA, the CDR3 is TGTGCCAGCAGCCCCCCTCCGTCTAGCGGGAGGGATGCCTACGAGCAGTACTTC. This encodes CASSPPPSSGRDAYEQYF.

The V and J genes are TRBV5-1 and TRBJ1-4, with TRBD1 identical over 9 bases. CDR3 length: 16 residues. V shed 3 bases, J shed 8 bases, and the junction held 11 bases outside the gene matches. Germline V gives CDR1 SGHRS, CDR2 YFSETQ. The CDR3 sequence is CASSSEQGAMGEKLFF. The CDR3 DNA is TGCGCCAGCAGCTCCGAACAGGGGGCGATGGGGGAAAAACTGTTTTTT.

The table lists this clone with many counts. The CDR3 spells CASGPRDGPNEQFF. The CDR3 DNA reads TGTGCCAGCGGACCCCGGGACGGACCCAATGAGCAGTTCTTC. The chain employs TRBV7-2 and TRBJ2-1; either TRBD1 or TRBD2 may fit D (5 bases each). Germline V gene lookup returns CDR1 SGHTA and CDR2 FQGNSA. The V end lost 8 bases, the J end lost 6 bases, and 17 bases lay between the germline ends. The CDR3 is made up of 14 amino acids.